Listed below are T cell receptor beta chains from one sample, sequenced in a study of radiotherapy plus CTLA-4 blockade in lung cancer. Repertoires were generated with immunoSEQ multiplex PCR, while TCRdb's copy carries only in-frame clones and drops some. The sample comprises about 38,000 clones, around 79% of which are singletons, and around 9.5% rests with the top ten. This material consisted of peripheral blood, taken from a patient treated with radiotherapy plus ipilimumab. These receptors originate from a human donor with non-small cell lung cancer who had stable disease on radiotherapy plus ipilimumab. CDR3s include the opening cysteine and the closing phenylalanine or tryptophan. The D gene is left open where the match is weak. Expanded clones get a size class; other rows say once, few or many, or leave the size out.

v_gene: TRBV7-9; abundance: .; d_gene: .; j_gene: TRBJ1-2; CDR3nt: TGTGCCAGCAGGGGCCTGAACTATGGCTACACCTTC; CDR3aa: CASRGLNYGYTF
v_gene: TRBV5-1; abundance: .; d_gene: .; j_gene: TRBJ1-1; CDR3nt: TGCGCCAGCAGCTTGGAGTACAGGGTGAACACTGAAGCTTTCTTT; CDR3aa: CASSLEYRVNTEAFF
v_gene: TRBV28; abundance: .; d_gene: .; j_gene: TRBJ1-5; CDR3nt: TGTGCCAGCAGTTTCTCGGGGCAGGGTAATCAGCCCCAGCATTTT; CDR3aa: CASSFSGQGNQPQHF
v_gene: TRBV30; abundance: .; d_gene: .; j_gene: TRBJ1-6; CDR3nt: TGTGCCTGGAGTTCAATCCGACACAGGGTCCCCCACTTT; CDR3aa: CAWSSIRHRVPHF
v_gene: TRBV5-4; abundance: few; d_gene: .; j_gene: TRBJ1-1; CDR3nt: TGTGCCAGCAGCTTGTATGGGGGTGCTGAAGCTTTCTTT; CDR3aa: CASSLYGGAEAFF
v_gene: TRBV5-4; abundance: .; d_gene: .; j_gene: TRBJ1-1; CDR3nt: TGTGCCAGCAGCTTTTGGGAGAGGAACACTGAAGCTTTCTTT; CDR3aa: CASSFWERNTEAFF
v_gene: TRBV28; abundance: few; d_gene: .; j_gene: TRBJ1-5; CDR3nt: TGTGCCAGCAGTTCGGCCTTACGGGACGATCAGCCCCAGCATTTT; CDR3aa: CASSSALRDDQPQHF
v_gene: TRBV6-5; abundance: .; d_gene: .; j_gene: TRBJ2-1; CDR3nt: TGTGCCAGCAGCCCCCCGGGGACCAACGGGGGTGAGCAGTTCTTC; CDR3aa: CASSPPGTNGGEQFF
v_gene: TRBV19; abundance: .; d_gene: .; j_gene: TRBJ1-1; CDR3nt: TGTGCCAGTAGTAACAGGGACCTGAACACTGAAGCTTTCTTT; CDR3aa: CASSNRDLNTEAFF
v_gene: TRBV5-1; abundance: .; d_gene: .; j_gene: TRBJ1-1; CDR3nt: TGCGCCAGCAGCTTGGCGGGGCACCTATCCACTGAAGCTTTCTTT; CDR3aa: CASSLAGHLSTEAFF
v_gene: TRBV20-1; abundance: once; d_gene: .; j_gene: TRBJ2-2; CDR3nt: TGCAGTGCTAAATACGGGGTCGAGCTGTTTTTT; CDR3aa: CSAKYGVELFF
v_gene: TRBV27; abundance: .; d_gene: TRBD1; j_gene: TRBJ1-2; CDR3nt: TGTGCCAGCAGTTCGGGGCGGGACAGGAGGAACTATGGCTACACCTTC; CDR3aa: CASSSGRDRRNYGYTF
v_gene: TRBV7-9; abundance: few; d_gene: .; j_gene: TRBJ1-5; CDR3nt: TGTGCCAGCAGCTTAGCGTATCAGCCCCAGCATTTT; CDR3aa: CASSLAYQPQHF
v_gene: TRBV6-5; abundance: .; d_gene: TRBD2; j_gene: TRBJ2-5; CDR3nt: TGTGCCAGCAGGGGGGGGGAACAAGAGACCCAGTACTTC; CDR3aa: CASRGGEQETQYF
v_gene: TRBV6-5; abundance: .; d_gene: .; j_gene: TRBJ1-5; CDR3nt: TGTGCCAGCAGTCCAGACAGACCTAGCAATCAGCCCCAGCATTTT; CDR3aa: CASSPDRPSNQPQHF
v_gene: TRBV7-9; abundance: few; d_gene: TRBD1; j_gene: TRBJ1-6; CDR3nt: TGTGCCAGCGACAGGGACAGACCTAATTCACCCCTCCACTTT; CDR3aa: CASDRDRPNSPLHF
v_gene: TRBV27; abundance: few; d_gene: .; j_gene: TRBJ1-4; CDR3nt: TGTGCCAGCAGACCCCACAGGAGAACTAATGAAAAACTGTTTTTT; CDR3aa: CASRPHRRTNEKLFF
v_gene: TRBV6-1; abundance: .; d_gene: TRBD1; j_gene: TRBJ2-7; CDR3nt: TGTGCCAGCAGCAGGACAGGCCACGAGCAGTACTTC; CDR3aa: CASSRTGHEQYF
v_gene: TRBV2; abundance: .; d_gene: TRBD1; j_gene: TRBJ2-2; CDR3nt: TGTGCCAGCAGAGGGGGCGACACCGGGGAGCTGTTTTTT; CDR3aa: CASRGGDTGELFF
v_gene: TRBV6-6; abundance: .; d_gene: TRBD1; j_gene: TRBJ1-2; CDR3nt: TGTGCCAGCAGTCCCCGGACAGGGGGCGACGGCTACACCTTC; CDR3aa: CASSPRTGGDGYTF
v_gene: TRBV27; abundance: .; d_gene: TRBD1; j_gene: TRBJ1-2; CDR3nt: TGTGCCAGCAGTTTAATGCCAATCCGGGACAGGGATGGCTACACCTTC; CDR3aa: CASSLMPIRDRDGYTF
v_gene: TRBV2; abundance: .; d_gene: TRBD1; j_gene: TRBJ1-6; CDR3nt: TGTGCCAGCAGAAGGACAGGGTACAATTCACCCCTCCACTTT; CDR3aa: CASRRTGYNSPLHF
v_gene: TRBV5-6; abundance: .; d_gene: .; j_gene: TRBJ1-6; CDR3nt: TGTGCCAGCAGCTTGGGGGGGACCCATAATTCACCCCTCCACTTT; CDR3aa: CASSLGGTHNSPLHF
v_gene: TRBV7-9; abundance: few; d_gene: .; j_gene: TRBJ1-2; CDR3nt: TGTGCCAGCAGCCCAGGGGACCTCTATGGCTACACCTTC; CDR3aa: CASSPGDLYGYTF
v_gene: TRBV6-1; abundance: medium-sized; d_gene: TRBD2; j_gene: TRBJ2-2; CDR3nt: TGTGCCAGCAGTGAATTAAGAGTAGCGGGGGGAACGAACACCGGGGAGCTGTTTTTT; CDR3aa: CASSELRVAGGTNTGELFF
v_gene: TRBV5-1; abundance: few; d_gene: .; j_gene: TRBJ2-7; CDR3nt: TGCGCCAGCAGCTTGGCCGGGACCCACGGGGAGCAGTACTTC; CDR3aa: CASSLAGTHGEQYF
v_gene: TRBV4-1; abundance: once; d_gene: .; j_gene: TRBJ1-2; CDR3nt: TGCGCCAGCAGCCAAGACTGGACCTTTTTGGGCTATGGCTACACCTTC; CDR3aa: CASSQDWTFLGYGYTF
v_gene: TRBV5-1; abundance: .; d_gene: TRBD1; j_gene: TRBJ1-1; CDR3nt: TGCGCCAGCAGCTCCTTAAGACAGGGGGCCGGGGGGACTGAAGCTTTCTTT; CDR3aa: CASSSLRQGAGGTEAFF
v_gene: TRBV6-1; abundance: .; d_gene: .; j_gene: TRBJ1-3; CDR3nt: TGTGCCAGCAGTGATTCGGGATCTGGAAACACCATATATTTT; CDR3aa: CASSDSGSGNTIYF
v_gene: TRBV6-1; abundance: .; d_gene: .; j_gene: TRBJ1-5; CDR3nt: TGTGCCAGCAGTGAAGCGAACAGGGCCGGTCAGCCCCAGCATTTT; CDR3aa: CASSEANRAGQPQHF
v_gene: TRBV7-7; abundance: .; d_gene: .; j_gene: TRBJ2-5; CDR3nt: TGTGCCAGCAGCTTTTCAGGGGCCGAGACCCAGTACTTC; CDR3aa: CASSFSGAETQYF
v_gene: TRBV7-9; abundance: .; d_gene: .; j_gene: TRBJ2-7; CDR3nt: TGTGCCAGCAGCTTAGAGCCCTACGAGCAGTACTTC; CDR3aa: CASSLEPYEQYF
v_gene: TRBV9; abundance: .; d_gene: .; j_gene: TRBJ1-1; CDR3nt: TGTGCCAGCAGCGTTTCATTGGGGGCAGGTGGCACTGAAGCTTTCTTT; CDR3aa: CASSVSLGAGGTEAFF
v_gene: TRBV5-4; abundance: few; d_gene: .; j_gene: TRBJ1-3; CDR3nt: TGTGCCAGCAGCCCCCAGGGCGCTGGAAACACCATATATTTT; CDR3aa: CASSPQGAGNTIYF
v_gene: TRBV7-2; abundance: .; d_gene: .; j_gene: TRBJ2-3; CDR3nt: TGTGCCAGCAGCTCACGTCTCTCGAGCACAGATACGCAGTATTTT; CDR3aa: CASSSRLSSTDTQYF
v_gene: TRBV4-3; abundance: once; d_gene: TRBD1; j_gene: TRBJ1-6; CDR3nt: TGCGCCAGCAGCCAAGACGTAGGGGGCGATTTTTCACCCCTCCACTTT; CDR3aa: CASSQDVGGDFSPLHF
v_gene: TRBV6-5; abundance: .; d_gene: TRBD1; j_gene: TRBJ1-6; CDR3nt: TGTGCCAGCAGCCCGGGACAGGGAGACTCACCCCTCCACTTT; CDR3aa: CASSPGQGDSPLHF
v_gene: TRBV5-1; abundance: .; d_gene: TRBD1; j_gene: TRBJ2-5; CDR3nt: TGCGCCAGCACCCCACTTGGACAGGACCAAGAGACCCAGTACTTC; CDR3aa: CASTPLGQDQETQYF
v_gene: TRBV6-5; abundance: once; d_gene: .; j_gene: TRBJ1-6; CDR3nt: TGTGCCAGCCTTGTCCGGGGGGGCGCGAATTCACCCCTCCACTTT; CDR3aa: CASLVRGGANSPLHF
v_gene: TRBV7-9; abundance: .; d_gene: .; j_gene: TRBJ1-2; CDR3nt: TGTGCCAGCAGCTACGTACAGGGAGGTGGCTACACCTTC; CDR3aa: CASSYVQGGGYTF
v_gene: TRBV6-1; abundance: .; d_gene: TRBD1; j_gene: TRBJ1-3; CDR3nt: TGTGCCAGCAGACGGACAGGGGGAAACACCATATATTTT; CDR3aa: CASRRTGGNTIYF
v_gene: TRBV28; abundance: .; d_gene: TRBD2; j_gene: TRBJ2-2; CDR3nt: TGTGCCAGCACCCCGTTTTTGGGGGAGGGCGGGGAGCTGTTTTTT; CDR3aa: CASTPFLGEGGELFF
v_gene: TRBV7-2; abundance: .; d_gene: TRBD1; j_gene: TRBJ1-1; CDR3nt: TGTGCCAGCAGCTTCCCATGGGACAGGGAATTCGAAGCTTTCTTT; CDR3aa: CASSFPWDREFEAFF
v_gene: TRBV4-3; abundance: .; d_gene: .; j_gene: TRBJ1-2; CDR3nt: TGCGCCAGCAGCCAAGGAACCGCAGGCAACTATGGCTACACCTTC; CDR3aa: CASSQGTAGNYGYTF
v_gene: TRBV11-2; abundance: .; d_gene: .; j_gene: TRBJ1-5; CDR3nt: TGTGCCAGCAGCTTAGATGCGGACCAGCCCCAGCATTTT; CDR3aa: CASSLDADQPQHF
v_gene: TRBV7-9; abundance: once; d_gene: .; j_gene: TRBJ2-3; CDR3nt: TGTGCCAGCACCCCCCAGCCCGATACGCAGTATTTT; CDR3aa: CASTPQPDTQYF
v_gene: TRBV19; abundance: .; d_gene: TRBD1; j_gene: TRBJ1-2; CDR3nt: TGTGCCAGTACCCCGGGACAGTTTTATGGCTACACCTTC; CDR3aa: CASTPGQFYGYTF
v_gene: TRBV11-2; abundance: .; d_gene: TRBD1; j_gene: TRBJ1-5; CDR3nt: TGTGCCAGCAGCCGAGTCGGGACAGGGGGCCCCAATCAGCCCCAGCATTTT; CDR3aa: CASSRVGTGGPNQPQHF
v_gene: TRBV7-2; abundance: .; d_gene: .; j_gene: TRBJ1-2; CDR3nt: TGTGCCAGCAGCTTAGCGCTGGAGAATGGCTACACCTTC; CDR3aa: CASSLALENGYTF
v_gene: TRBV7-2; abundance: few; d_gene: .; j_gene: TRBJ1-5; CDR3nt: TGTGCCAGCAGCTTACAGAGGGGCTGGAATCAGCCCCAGCATTTT; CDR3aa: CASSLQRGWNQPQHF